This passage covers 21 T cell receptor beta chains from one sample sequenced in a study of radiotherapy plus CTLA-4 blockade in lung cancer. Using immunoSEQ multiplex PCR, the repertoire was profiled, and TCRdb retains in-frame clones only, with some absent. In the table there are 50,000 to 60,000 clones, less than 80% of which are singletons. The sequences come from peripheral blood, collected from a patient treated with radiotherapy plus ipilimumab. Source of these receptors: a human donor with non-small cell lung cancer who had a complete response to radiotherapy plus ipilimumab.

The chain links TRBV19 to TRBJ1-6, with 7 bases lining up with TRBD1. The CDR3 extends over 15 amino acids. Germline V gives CDR1 LNHDA, CDR2 SQIVND (reference sequence). Trimming at V came to 6 bases and at J to 0 bases, leaving 2 bases not matched to a gene. CDR3 nucleotide sequence: TGTGCCAGTAGCCGGGACAGCTCCTATAATTCACCCCTCCACTTT. It encodes CASSRDSSYNSPLHF.

The rearrangement links TRBV15 to TRBJ2-1, with D possibly being TRBD2 (6 bases). Trimming took off 1 base at V and 7 bases at J, with 8 bases between the two ends. The CDR3 covers 13 residues. Germline loops: CDR1 LNHNV, CDR2 YYDKDF (reference sequence). The CDR3 loop reads CATSRGGVNEQFF. The DNA of the CDR3 is TGTGCCACCAGCAGAGGGGGGGTTAATGAGCAGTTCTTC.

The chain has TRBV19 and TRBJ1-2, with TRBD1 identical over 7 bases. Germline V lookup: CDR1 LNHDA, CDR2 SQIVND (reference sequence). J was trimmed by 3 bases and V by 5 bases; bases with no gene match: 6. The CDR3 totals 14 residues. The CDR3 DNA sequence: TGTGCCAGTAGTGGGGGGACAGTAGACTATGGCTACACCTTC. It encodes CASSGGTVDYGYTF.

This clone came up a few times. V gene TRBV27 combines with J gene TRBJ2-5, with 8 nucleotides matching TRBD1. The V gene end was trimmed by 6 bases and the J gene end by 4 bases; junction bases not matched to a gene: 7. Germline V gene lookup returns CDR1 MNHEY and CDR2 SMNVEV (reference sequence). This CDR3 is built from 14 residues. CDR3 nucleotides: TGTGCCAGCAGGAACCGACAGGGGTTAGAGACCCAGTACTTC. It specifies CASRNRQGLETQYF.

A single count supports this clone. CDR3 in amino acids: CSVGGQGGQETQYF. CDR3 DNA sequence: TGCAGCGTGGGGGGACAGGGTGGCCAAGAGACCCAGTACTTC. The V gene is TRBV29-1, the J gene TRBJ2-5, with 9 bases fitting TRBD1. This CDR3 is 14 amino acids long. V shed 6 bases and J 1 base; nucleotides not matched to a gene: 6. CDR1 SQVTM and CDR2 ANQGSEA come from the germline V gene.

There are a few counts of this clone. The sample has other DNA sequences that encode this CDR3 too. The J gene is TRBJ2-1, the V gene TRBV4-2; 10 bases map to TRBD2. Germline CDR1 is LGHNA and CDR2 is YNFKEQ. This CDR3 has 16 amino acids. The junction had 5 bases not matched to a gene; V was cut back by 1 base and J by 5 bases. This CDR3 reads CASSQVSLAGNNEQFF. In DNA, the CDR3 is TGTGCCAGCAGCCAAGTTTCACTAGCGGGGAACAATGAGCAGTTCTTC.

The chain uses TRBV29-1 and TRBJ1-4, with D uncertain. The CDR3 is 10 amino acids. Trimming took 7 bases from V and 8 from J, leaving 8 bases between them. Looked up from germline, CDR1 is SQVTM and CDR2 is ANQGSEA. Here the CDR3 DNA reads TGCAGCGCCCAGGTGGAAAAACTGTTTTTT. Amino acids: CSAQVEKLFF. The full variable domain, completed using reference TRBV29-1 and TRBJ1-4, is SAVISQKPSRDICQRGTSLTIQCQVDSQVTMMFWYRQQPGQSLTLIATANQGSEATYESGFVIDKFPISRPNLTFSTLTVSNMSPEDSSIYLCSAQVEKLFFGSGTQLSVL.

Only one count was recorded for this clone. The V gene is TRBV7-8, the J gene TRBJ1-1; no clear D gene. This CDR3 has 15 amino acids. V was clipped by 5 bases and J by 2 bases, with 15 bases between them. CDR1 and CDR2 from the germline V gene are SGHVS and FQNEAQ. The chain's CDR3 is CASSARAEGNTEAFF. The CDR3 nucleotides are TGTGCCAGCAGCGCTAGGGCGGAGGGCAACACTGAAGCTTTCTTT.

The chain carries TRBV5-1 and TRBJ2-3, with TRBD2 matching over 9 bases. The germline CDR1 and CDR2 sequences are SGHRS and YFSETQ. The CDR3 has 16 residues. Trimming took 7 bases from V and 5 from J; bases not matched to a gene: 14. The CDR3 DNA is TGCGCCAGCCGAAGAGTAGCGGGAGCGTCTGAAGATACGCAGTATTTT. This codes for CASRRVAGASEDTQYF.

This chain links TRBV9 with TRBJ2-1, with 7 bases matching TRBD1. The germline gives CDR1 SGDLS, CDR2 YYNGEE. CDR3 length: 14 residues. Trimming removed 4 bases from V and 6 bases from J; junction bases left unmatched: 7. The CDR3 region is CASSSRQGLNEQFF. CDR3 DNA: TGTGCCAGCAGCTCGAGACAGGGCCTCAATGAGCAGTTCTTC.

This chain joins TRBV15 and TRBJ1-2, with 9 bases matching TRBD1. The CDR3 extends over 16 amino acids. Germline V gives CDR1 LNHNV, CDR2 YYDKDF (reference sequence). Trimming removed 3 bases from V and 4 bases from J; junction bases left unmatched: 9. CDR3 amino acids: CATSSFRTGEIYGYTF. As DNA, the CDR3 is TGTGCCACCAGCAGTTTTAGGACAGGGGAAATCTATGGCTACACCTTC.

The chain employs TRBV7-9 and TRBJ2-5, with 8 bases fitting TRBD2. The DNA end is more similar to TRBJ2-7, so the J call may be wrong. Germline assignment: CDR1 SEHNR and CDR2 FQNEAQ (reference sequence). The CDR3 runs to 14 residues. This chain's CDR3 is CASSFGGADYEQYF. The DNA for the CDR3 is TGTGCCAGCAGCTTCGGGGGGGCCGACTACGAGCAGTACTTC.

This rearrangement joins TRBV10-2 to TRBJ1-4, with 8 bases lining up with TRBD1. After removal of 4 bases from V and 2 bases from J, the junction contained 6 bases not matched to a gene. CDR1 is WSHSY and CDR2 is SAAADI in the germline V gene. The CDR3 runs 16 residues. For the CDR3, the DNA is TGCGCCAGCAGTGGGACAGGGACTAAGACTAATGAAAAACTGTTTTTT. Translating gives CASSGTGTKTNEKLFF.

This chain's CDR3 is CASSPLAGTRKEQFF. CDR3 DNA sequence: TGTGCCAGCAGCCCACTAGCGGGTACGAGGAAGGAGCAGTTCTTC. V and J are TRBV11-3 and TRBJ2-1; 9 bases align to TRBD2. V shed 5 bases and J 10 bases; nucleotides not matched to a gene: 12. There are 15 residues in the CDR3. CDR1 is SGHNT, CDR2 YENEEA, per germline.

The chain has TRBV7-2 and TRBJ2-5; TRBD1 matches 7 bases. Germline V lookup: CDR1 SGHTA, CDR2 FQGNSA. The CDR3 has 14 residues. The V segment lost 4 bases and the J segment 2 bases; nucleotides outside the gene matches: 4. The CDR3 loop reads CASSYGTVQETQYF. CDR3 nucleotide sequence: TGTGCCAGCAGCTACGGGACAGTTCAAGAGACCCAGTACTTC.

This rearrangement joins TRBV6-1 to TRBJ1-2; TRBD1 might be the D (6 bases). Trimming stripped 1 base from V and 9 bases from J, with 18 bases between. Germline assignment: CDR1 MNHNS and CDR2 SASEGT. This CDR3 region has 15 residues. CDR3 sequence (DNA): TGTGCCAGCAGTGAAGGTGGCAGGGGTCCTACAAGCTACACCTTC. Amino acid sequence: CASSEGGRGPTSYTF.

The V gene is TRBV6-4, the J gene TRBJ1-2; D might be TRBD1 (6 bases). This CDR3 spans 13 amino acids. The germline CDR1 and CDR2 sequences are MRHNA and SNTAGT. Trimming cost V 4 bases and J 8 bases, with 14 bases left between them. The CDR3 region has the DNA TGTGCCAGCAGTGCCTCTGGGGGCGAGGGCTACACCTTC. The encoded protein is CASSASGGEGYTF.

V is TRBV2 and J is TRBJ2-5; 10 bases are a match to TRBD2. After removal of 9 bases from V and 5 bases from J, the junction contained 3 bases not matched to a gene. The CDR3 covers 12 residues. The germline V gene has CDR1 SNHLY and CDR2 FYNNEI. CDR3 sequence reads: CASSSGSETQYF. The CDR3 DNA is TGTGCCAGTTCTAGCGGGAGTGAGACCCAGTACTTC.

V is TRBV7-2 and J is TRBJ1-5, with TRBD1 as a possible D gene (6 bases). V was trimmed by 4 bases and J by 7 bases, leaving 14 bases between them. CDR1 SGHTA and CDR2 FQGNSA come from the germline V gene. The CDR3 covers 14 residues. CDR3 protein: CASSSGEGGQPQHF. CDR3 nucleotides: TGTGCCAGCAGCTCCGGGGAGGGGGGGCAGCCCCAGCATTTT. The whole variable domain, filled in from reference TRBV7-2 and TRBJ1-5, reads GAGVSQSPSNKVTEKGKDVELRCDPISGHTALYWYRQSLGQGLEFLIYFQGNSAPDKSGLPSDRFSAERTGGSVSTLTIQRTQQEDSAVYLCASSSGEGGQPQHFGDGTRLSIL.

A few counts support this clone. The chain recombines TRBV19 with TRBJ2-1, with TRBD2 matching 11 bases. Germline loops: CDR1 LNHDA, CDR2 SQIVND (reference sequence). Germline trimming cut 7 bases from V and 6 bases from J; bases unmatched to any gene: 8. This CDR3 is built from 15 residues. The DNA for the CDR3 is TGTGCCAGTACCGTACTAGCGGGAGTCCTCAATGAGCAGTTCTTC. It yields the protein CASTVLAGVLNEQFF.

This clone was counted a few times. CDR3 in DNA: TGTGCCAGTAGTATGACTCAGAATTCACCCCTCCACTTT. As protein: CASSMTQNSPLHF. The chain carries TRBV19 and TRBJ1-6; D remains unclear. The CDR3 sequence is 13 residues long. V lost 3 bases to trimming and J lost 7 bases, with 7 bases between them. Germline V gene lookup returns CDR1 LNHDA and CDR2 SQIVND (reference sequence).